These 27 T cell receptor beta chains share one sample of origin, sequenced in a study of blood T cell repertoires in COVID-19. The assay was immunoSEQ multiplex PCR, and TCRdb's table has in-frame clones only and misses some. The sample contains 270,000 or so clones, 86% of which appear only once. The specimen was peripheral blood. The receptors shown here come from a woman between 25 and 40 years old with active or convalescent COVID-19.

This chain links TRBV5-4 with TRBJ2-1; tentatively, D is TRBD2 (7 bases). Trimming stripped 4 bases from V and 3 bases from J, with 23 bases between. Per germline, CDR1 SGHNT and CDR2 YYREEE (reference sequence). The CDR3 runs 18 residues. CDR3 DNA: TGTGCCAGCAGCACTCCCCTAGGGGGGGGCTTAAACTACAATGAGCAGTTCTTC. Residues: CASSTPLGGGLNYNEQFF. The whole variable domain, remainder taken from reference TRBV5-4 and TRBJ2-1, is ETGVTQSPTHLIKTRGQQVTLRCSSQSGHNTVSWYQQALGQGPQFIFQYYREEENGRGNFPPRFSGLQFPNYSSELNVNALELDDSALYLCASSTPLGGGLNYNEQFFGPGTRLTVL.

The CDR3, as DNA: TGTGCCAGCAGTTACAGGGACAGGGGATATGGCTACACCTTC. Amino acids: CASSYRDRGYGYTF. This chain connects TRBV6-6 to TRBJ1-2; 10 positions agree with TRBD1. With V trimmed by 2 bases and J by 5 bases, 2 bases remained unmatched. The germline CDR1 and CDR2 sequences are MNHNY and SVGAGI (reference sequence). The length of the CDR3 is 14 residues.

The table lists this clone with a count of one. CDR3 loop: CASSIRRQGMVFF. The CDR3 DNA reads TGTGCCAGCAGTATACGCCGACAGGGTATGGTGTTTTTT. This chain uses TRBV12-3 or TRBV12-4 with TRBJ1-4; TRBD1 matches at 7 bases. This CDR3 spans 13 amino acids. The V segment lost 5 bases and the J segment 15 bases; nucleotides outside the gene matches: 12.

The chain links TRBV7-2 to TRBJ2-7, with 13 nucleotides matching TRBD2. The length of the CDR3 is 16 residues. V dropped 5 bases and J dropped 2; count of bases not matched to a gene: 6. Germline V lookup: CDR1 SGHTA, CDR2 FQGNSA. This CDR3 reads CASSTQGLAGTYEQYF. CDR3 bases: TGTGCCAGCAGCACCCAGGGACTAGCGGGGACCTACGAGCAGTACTTC.

The chain carries TRBV2 and TRBJ1-2, with 9 bases identical to TRBD1. Unmatched junction bases numbered 3, after V lost 3 bases and J lost 1 base. From germline, CDR1 is SNHLY and CDR2 FYNNEI. The CDR3 totals 15 residues. In DNA, the CDR3 is TGTGCCAGCAGTGAGATGGACAGGGGTAACTATGGCTACACCTTC. Translating gives CASSEMDRGNYGYTF.

The rearrangement links TRBV5-6 to TRBJ1-5; TRBD1 matches 10 bases. Germline-derived CDR1 and CDR2 are SGHDT and YYEEEE. The junction had 3 bases not matched to a gene; V was cut back by 0 bases and J by 3 bases. The CDR3 contains 16 residues. The CDR3 protein is CASSLGGQGYNQPQHF. CDR3 nucleotides: TGTGCCAGCAGCTTGGGGGGACAGGGGTACAATCAGCCCCAGCATTTT.

This clone was recorded a few times. The chain recombines TRBV7-3 with TRBJ2-3, with 9 bases aligning to TRBD2. Germline V gene data show CDR1 as SGHTA and CDR2 as FQGTGA. V trimming: 8 bases; J trimming: 1 base; junction bases outside the gene matches: 4. CDR3 size: 14 residues. The CDR3 region is CASRVAGGTDTQYF. CDR3 sequence (DNA): TGTGCCAGCCGGGTAGCGGGGGGCACAGATACGCAGTATTTT.

This chain joins TRBV19 and TRBJ1-3, with D possibly TRBD1 on 6 matching bases. Trimming left V 7 bases short and J 0 bases short, with 16 bases between. This CDR3 comprises 16 residues. Germline V CDR1 and CDR2: LNHDA, SQIVND (reference sequence). CDR3 in DNA: TGTGCCAGTAAGAGGGGGTCCTTGGGCTCTGGAAACACCATATATTTT. It specifies CASKRGSLGSGNTIYF. Full variable domain (rest looked up from reference TRBV19 and TRBJ1-3): DGGITQSPKYLFRKEGQNVTLSCEQNLNHDAMYWYRQDPGQGLRLIYYSQIVNDFQKGDIAEGYSVSREKKESFPLTVTSAQKNPTAFYLCASKRGSLGSGNTIYFGEGSWLTVV.

The sample holds a few counts of this clone. The V call is TRBV27, the J call TRBJ2-7, with a tentative D call TRBD2 (6 bases). Trimming took off 6 bases at V and 5 bases at J, with 17 bases between the two ends. This CDR3 spans 14 amino acids. Germline CDR1 reads MNHEY; CDR2 reads SMNVEV (reference sequence). The CDR3 coding sequence is TGTGCCAGCAGGCCCCGCGGGACTTTCGACGAGCAGTACTTC. It translates to CASRPRGTFDEQYF.

The rearrangement links TRBV27 to TRBJ1-2; unclear D gene. V lost 6 bases to trimming and J lost 10 bases, with 18 bases between them. The CDR3 has 13 amino acids. In germline, CDR1 is MNHEY, CDR2 SMNVEV (reference sequence). CDR3 DNA: TGTGCCAGCAGAGGGCCCGGAGGATGGCTCTACACCTTC. Protein product: CASRGPGGWLYTF.

This clone was detected once. The rearrangement links TRBV5-5 to TRBJ1-3; D uncertain. The CDR3 is 15 residues long. Trimming pared 0 bases from V and 0 bases from J, leaving 7 bases between. Germline loops: CDR1 SGHKS, CDR2 YYEKEE (reference sequence). CDR3 sequence: CASSLGVSSGNTIYF. The CDR3 nucleotides are TGTGCCAGCAGCTTGGGTGTGAGCTCTGGAAACACCATATATTTT.

The chain is built from TRBV19 and TRBJ1-2, with TRBD1 matching over 7 bases. J lost 5 bases, V lost 0 bases, and 6 bases had no gene match. The CDR3 loop spans 15 amino acids. The germline V gene has CDR1 LNHDA and CDR2 SQIVND (reference sequence). Here the CDR3 DNA reads TGTGCCAGTAGTATAGACCGGACAGGACTTTATGGCTACACCTTC. Its protein is CASSIDRTGLYGYTF.

The chain carries TRBV29-1 and TRBJ2-7; D is perhaps TRBD1 (6 bases). The CDR3 runs to 14 residues. In germline, CDR1 is SQVTM, CDR2 ANQGSEA. V was cut by 4 bases and J by 4 bases, with 17 bases left in between. CDR3 sequence: CSVVRAGTKYEQYF. CDR3 in DNA: TGCAGCGTTGTTCGGGCAGGGACAAAGTACGAGCAGTACTTC.

The J gene is TRBJ2-7, the V gene TRBV2; TRBD2 agrees at 11 bases. Germline CDR1 and CDR2: SNHLY and FYNNEI. The CDR3 is 13 amino acids. The junction had 3 bases not matched to a gene; V was cut back by 4 bases and J by 7 bases. In DNA form, the CDR3 reads TGTGCCAGCAGTGTGATAGCGGGGGGGGAGCAGTACTTC. It encodes CASSVIAGGEQYF.

This chain links TRBV19 with TRBJ1-2; D gene ambiguous. Per the germline V gene, CDR1 is LNHDA and CDR2 is SQIVND (reference sequence). V lost 0 bases and J lost 2, with 7 bases in between. This CDR3 region has 14 residues. CDR3 in DNA: TGTGCCAGTAGTATAGAGTCGTTCAACTATGGCTACACCTTC. Amino acids: CASSIESFNYGYTF.

This sequence joins TRBV3-1 (or the pseudogene TRBV3-2) and TRBJ1-5, with 7 bases that match TRBD1. The CDR3 loop spans 18 amino acids. The trim removed 3 bases at V and 5 bases at J, leaving 16 bases unmatched. Germline loops: CDR1 LGHDT, CDR2 YNNKEL (reference sequence). CDR3 in amino acids: CASSQPGGSTLKDQPQHF. The CDR3 coding sequence is TGTGCCAGCAGCCAGCCAGGGGGTTCCACCCTCAAGGATCAGCCCCAGCATTTT.

This clone was detected once. The V and J genes are TRBV27 and TRBJ2-5; D is undetermined. In germline, CDR1 is MNHEY, CDR2 SMNVEV (reference sequence). Trimming removed 3 bases at V and 0 bases at J, with 2 bases between. There are 12 residues in the CDR3. CDR3 in DNA: TGTGCCAGCAGTTTTAACCAAGAGACCCAGTACTTC. Protein: CASSFNQETQYF.

The genes are TRBV2 and TRBJ2-3; 8 bases are shared with TRBD1. The CDR3 runs to 14 residues. The germline CDR1 and CDR2 sequences are SNHLY and FYNNEI. The J segment lost 1 base and the V segment lost 6 bases, leaving 3 bases of the junction unmatched. CDR3 loop: CASSGTGGTDTQYF. In DNA, the CDR3 is TGTGCCAGCAGCGGGACAGGAGGCACAGATACGCAGTATTTT.

The chain links TRBV7-8 to TRBJ2-3; D is perhaps TRBD2 (6 bases). There are 17 residues in the CDR3. Trimming left V 1 base short and J 3 bases short, with 17 bases between. CDR1 is SGHVS, CDR2 FQNEAQ, per germline. CDR3 in amino acids: CASSLGLQGGITDTQYF. CDR3 in DNA: TGTGCCAGCAGCTTAGGTCTCCAAGGCGGGATTACAGATACGCAGTATTTT.

This clone was counted only a few times. The chain links TRBV18 to TRBJ1-1; D uncertain. The CDR3 length is 13 residues. The V gene's germline CDR1 is KGHSH and CDR2 LQKENI. V gave up 3 bases and J gave up 2 bases, with 7 bases separating them. CDR3 residues: CASSPKINTEAFF. CDR3 DNA sequence: TGTGCCAGCTCACCCAAAATTAACACTGAAGCTTTCTTT. The full variable domain, with the rest looked up from reference TRBV18 and TRBJ1-1, is NAGVMQNPRHLVRRRGQEARLRCSPMKGHSHVYWYRQLPEEGLKFMVYLQKENIIDESGMPKERFSAEFPKEGPSILRIQQVVRGDSAAYFCASSPKINTEAFFGQGTRLTVV.

The rearrangement joins TRBV10-3 to TRBJ1-6, with a tentative D call TRBD1 (5 bases). Germline V gives CDR1 ENHRY, CDR2 SYGVKD. Trimming cost V 3 bases and J 15 bases, with 27 bases left between them. This CDR3 spans 17 amino acids. The CDR3 coding sequence is TGTGCCATCAGTGATAGCCCCTCCCTGCGGGGGAATTCGGGCCTCCACTTT. Amino acids: CAISDSPSLRGNSGLHF.

The chain carries TRBV7-2 and TRBJ2-3; the D is unclear. The CDR3 is made up of 12 amino acids. Germline CDR1 and CDR2: SGHTA and FQGNSA. Trimming removed 5 bases from V and 6 bases from J, with 9 bases in between. The CDR3, as DNA: TGTGCCAGCAGCCCATCACTTGATACGCAGTATTTT. As protein: CASSPSLDTQYF.

This chain joins TRBV7-2 and TRBJ2-3; 8 bases are a match to TRBD1. The CDR3 contains 15 residues. The junction had 6 bases not matched to a gene; V was cut back by 3 bases and J by 4 bases. The germline V gene encodes CDR1 SGHTA and CDR2 FQGNSA. This CDR3 reads CASSLYGQGADTQYF. CDR3 in DNA: TGTGCCAGCAGCTTGTACGGACAGGGTGCAGATACGCAGTATTTT.

The CDR3 is CASSYSRDRTYEQYF. The CDR3 nucleotides read TGTGCCAGCAGTTACTCCAGGGATAGAACCTACGAGCAGTACTTC. The chain is built from TRBV6-2 or TRBV6-3 and TRBJ2-7; possible D gene TRBD1, 5 bases. Germline assignment: CDR1 MNHEY and CDR2 SVGEGT. V gave up 0 bases and J gave up 2 bases, with 11 bases separating them. The CDR3 covers 15 residues.

The chain combines TRBV5-1 with TRBJ2-7; 7 bases are shared with TRBD1. This CDR3 region has 16 residues. CDR1 SGHRS and CDR2 YFSETQ come from the germline V gene. The J segment lost 0 bases and the V segment lost 4 bases, leaving 10 bases of the junction unmatched. CDR3 in DNA: TGCGCCAGCAGCCCTAGCCGGGACAGAGCCTCCTACGAGCAGTACTTC. Translation gives CASSPSRDRASYEQYF.

This chain connects TRBV7-3 to TRBJ2-7, with a weak D call TRBD2 (7 bases). The CDR3 sequence is 13 residues long. Germline V lookup: CDR1 SGHTA, CDR2 FQGTGA. Trimming took off 5 bases at V and 3 bases at J, with 11 bases between the two ends. The CDR3 spells CASSPGGSYEQYF. CDR3 sequence (DNA): TGTGCCAGCAGCCCGGGGGGCAGCTACGAGCAGTACTTC.

The gene calls are TRBV3-1 (or the pseudogene TRBV3-2) and TRBJ2-7; TRBD1 matches at 9 bases. The trim removed 4 bases at V and 3 bases at J, leaving 1 base unmatched. This CDR3 contains 13 residues. Germline V gives CDR1 LGHDT, CDR2 YNNKEL (reference sequence). CDR3 sequence reads: CASSLDRGYEQYF. In DNA, the CDR3 is TGTGCCAGCAGCCTGGACAGGGGCTACGAGCAGTACTTC.